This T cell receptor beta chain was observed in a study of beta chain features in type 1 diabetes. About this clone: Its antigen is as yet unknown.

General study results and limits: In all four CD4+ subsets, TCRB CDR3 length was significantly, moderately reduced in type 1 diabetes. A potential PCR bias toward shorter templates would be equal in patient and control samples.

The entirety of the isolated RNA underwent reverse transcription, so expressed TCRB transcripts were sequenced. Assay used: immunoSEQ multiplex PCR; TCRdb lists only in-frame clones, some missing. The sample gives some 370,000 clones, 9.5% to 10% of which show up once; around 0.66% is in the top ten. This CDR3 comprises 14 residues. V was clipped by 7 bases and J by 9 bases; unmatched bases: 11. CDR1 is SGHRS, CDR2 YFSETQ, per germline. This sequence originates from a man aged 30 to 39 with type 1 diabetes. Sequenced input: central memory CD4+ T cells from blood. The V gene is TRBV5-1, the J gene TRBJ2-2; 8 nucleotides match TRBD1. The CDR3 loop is CASHGGTGLRELFF. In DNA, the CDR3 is TGCGCCAGCCATGGGGGGACAGGCCTGAGGGAGCTGTTTTTT.